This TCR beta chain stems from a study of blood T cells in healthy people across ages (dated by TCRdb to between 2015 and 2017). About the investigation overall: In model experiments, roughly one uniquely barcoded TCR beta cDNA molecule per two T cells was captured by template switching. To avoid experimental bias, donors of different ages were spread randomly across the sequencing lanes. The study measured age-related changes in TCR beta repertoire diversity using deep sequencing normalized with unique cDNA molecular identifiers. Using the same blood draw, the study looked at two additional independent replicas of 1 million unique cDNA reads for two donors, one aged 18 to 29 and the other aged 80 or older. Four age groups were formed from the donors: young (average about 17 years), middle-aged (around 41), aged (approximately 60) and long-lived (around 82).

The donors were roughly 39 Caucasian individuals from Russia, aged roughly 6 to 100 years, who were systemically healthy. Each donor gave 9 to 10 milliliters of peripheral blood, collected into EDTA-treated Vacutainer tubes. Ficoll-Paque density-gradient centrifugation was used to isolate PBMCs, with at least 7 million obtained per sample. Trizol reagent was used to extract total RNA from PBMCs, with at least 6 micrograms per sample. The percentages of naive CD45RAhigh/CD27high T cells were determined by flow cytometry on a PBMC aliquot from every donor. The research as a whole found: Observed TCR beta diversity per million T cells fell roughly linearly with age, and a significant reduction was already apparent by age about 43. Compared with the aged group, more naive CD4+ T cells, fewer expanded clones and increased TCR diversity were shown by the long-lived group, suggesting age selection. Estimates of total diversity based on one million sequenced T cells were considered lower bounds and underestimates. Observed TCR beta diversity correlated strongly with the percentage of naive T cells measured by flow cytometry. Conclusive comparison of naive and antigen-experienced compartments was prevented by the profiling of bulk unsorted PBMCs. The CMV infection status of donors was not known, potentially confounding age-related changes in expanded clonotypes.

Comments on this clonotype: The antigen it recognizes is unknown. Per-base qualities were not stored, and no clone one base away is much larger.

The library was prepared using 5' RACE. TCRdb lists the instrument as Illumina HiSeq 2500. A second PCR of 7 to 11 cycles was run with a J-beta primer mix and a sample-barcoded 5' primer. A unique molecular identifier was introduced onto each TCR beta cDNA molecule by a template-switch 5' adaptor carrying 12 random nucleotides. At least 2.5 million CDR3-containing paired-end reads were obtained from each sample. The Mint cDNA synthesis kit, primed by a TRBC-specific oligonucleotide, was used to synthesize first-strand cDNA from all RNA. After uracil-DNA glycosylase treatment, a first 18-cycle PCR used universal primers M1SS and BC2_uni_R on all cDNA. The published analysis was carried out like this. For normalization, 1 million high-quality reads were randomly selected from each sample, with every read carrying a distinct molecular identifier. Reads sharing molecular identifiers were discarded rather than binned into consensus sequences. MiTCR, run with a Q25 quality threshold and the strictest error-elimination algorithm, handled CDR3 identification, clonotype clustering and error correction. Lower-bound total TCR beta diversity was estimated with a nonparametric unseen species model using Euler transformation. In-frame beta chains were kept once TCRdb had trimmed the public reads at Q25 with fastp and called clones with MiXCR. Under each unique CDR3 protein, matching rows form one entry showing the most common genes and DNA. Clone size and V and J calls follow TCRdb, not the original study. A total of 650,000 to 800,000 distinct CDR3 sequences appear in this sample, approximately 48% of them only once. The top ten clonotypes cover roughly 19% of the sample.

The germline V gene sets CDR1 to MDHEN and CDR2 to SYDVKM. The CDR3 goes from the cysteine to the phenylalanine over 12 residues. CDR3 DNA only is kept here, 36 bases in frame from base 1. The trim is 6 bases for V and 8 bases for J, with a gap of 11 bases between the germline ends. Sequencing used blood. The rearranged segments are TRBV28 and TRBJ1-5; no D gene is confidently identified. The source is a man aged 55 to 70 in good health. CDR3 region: CASSSLVEPQHF. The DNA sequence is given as TGTGCCAGCAGCTCCTTAGTTGAGCCCCAGCATTTT.